The rows below give T cell receptor beta chains drawn from one sample of a study of blood T cell repertoires in COVID-19. Here immunoSEQ multiplex PCR was the method, and the copy in TCRdb shows in-frame clones only, minus some. The data show about 330,000 clones, around 88% seen once. Sequencing used peripheral blood. Receptors were obtained from a woman aged 45 to 65 with acute or convalescent COVID-19. The CDR3 runs from the conserved cysteine through the conserved F or W. A D gene is named only where the DNA matches it firmly. Where a row states a size, it is once, few, many or the class of an expanded clone; other rows omit it.

abundance,d_gene,j_gene,v_gene,CDR3aa,CDR3nt
.,.,TRBJ2-1,TRBV2,CASIYRGYNEQFF,TGTGCCAGCATCTACCGGGGGTACAATGAGCAGTTCTTC
.,.,TRBJ2-7,TRBV28,CASRRAPGSYEQYF,TGTGCCAGCAGGAGGGCTCCCGGCTCCTACGAGCAGTACTTC
.,TRBD1,TRBJ1-5,TRBV9,CASSAEGTAGQPQHF,TGTGCCAGCAGCGCAGAGGGGACAGCGGGTCAGCCCCAGCATTTT
.,.,TRBJ1-6,TRBV2,CAGWSQGLSPLHF,TGTGCCGGCTGGAGTCAGGGGCTCTCACCCCTCCACTTT
.,TRBD2,TRBJ2-2,TRBV29-1,CSVEPGRTGELFF,TGCAGCGTTGAGCCCGGGAGGACCGGGGAGCTGTTTTTT
.,TRBD1,TRBJ1-3,TRBV30,CAWSSKGGFSGGNTIYF,TGTGCCTGGAGTAGTAAAGGGGGCTTTTCGGGAGGAAACACCATATATTTT
.,.,TRBJ2-2,TRBV5-1,CASSLGAPTGELFF,TGCGCCAGCAGCTTGGGAGCTCCCACCGGGGAGCTGTTTTTT
.,TRBD2,TRBJ2-1,TRBV7-6,CASSLVGGRDYNEQFF,TGTGCCAGCAGCTTAGTGGGCGGGAGAGACTACAATGAGCAGTTCTTC
.,TRBD1,TRBJ2-7,TRBV5-3,CARSLWDRPSSYEQYF,TGTGCCAGAAGCTTGTGGGACAGGCCGAGCTCCTACGAGCAGTACTTC
.,TRBD2,TRBJ2-1,TRBV6-1,CASSEVSGSRYEQFF,TGTGCCAGCAGTGAAGTAAGCGGGAGTAGGTATGAGCAGTTCTTC
.,.,TRBJ2-7,TRBV11-2,CASSLVVGRKNEQYF,TGTGCCAGCAGCTTAGTTGTTGGGAGGAAGAACGAGCAGTACTTC
.,TRBD1,TRBJ1-1,TRBV5-6,CASSSPGQGETEAFF,TGTGCCAGCAGCTCCCCGGGACAGGGAGAAACTGAAGCTTTCTTT
.,TRBD1,TRBJ2-7,TRBV10-3,CAIAGDRGSYEQYF,TGTGCCATCGCAGGGGACAGGGGGTCCTACGAGCAGTACTTC
few,TRBD1,TRBJ1-1,TRBV29-1,CSVEGQGRTEAFF,TGCAGCGTTGAAGGACAGGGGCGCACTGAAGCTTTCTTT
.,.,TRBJ2-1,TRBV28,CASSLAVPRGTEQFF,TGTGCCAGCAGTTTAGCAGTGCCCCGGGGAACGGAGCAGTTCTTC
.,.,TRBJ1-5,TRBV28,CASSFGQPQHF,TGTGCCAGCAGTTTCGGTCAGCCCCAGCATTTT
.,TRBD1,TRBJ2-3,TRBV18,CASSKNWDSSTDTQYF,TGTGCCAGCTCAAAGAACTGGGACAGCAGCACAGATACGCAGTATTTT
once,TRBD2,TRBJ2-5,TRBV4-1,CASSPGTSFLETQYF,TGCGCCAGCAGCCCCGGGACTAGCTTTTTGGAGACCCAGTACTTC
.,TRBD1,TRBJ2-3,TRBV15,CATSPRDRGFYTQYF,TGTGCCACCTCTCCCCGGGACAGGGGTTTTTATACGCAGTATTTT
few,TRBD1,TRBJ1-2,TRBV2,CASSPRTGASGYTF,TGTGCCAGCAGCCCGAGGACAGGGGCGAGTGGCTACACCTTC
.,.,TRBJ1-2,TRBV3-1/TRBV3-2,CASSQEGGGYTF,TGTGCCAGCAGCCAAGAAGGGGGTGGCTACACCTTC
once,.,TRBJ1-4,TRBV19,CASSTRATNEKLFF,TGTGCCAGTAGTACCAGGGCAACTAATGAAAAACTGTTTTTT
.,.,TRBJ2-5,TRBV3-1/TRBV3-2,CASSQERRGETQYF,TGTGCCAGCAGCCAAGAACGGAGGGGAGAGACCCAGTACTTC
few,TRBD2,TRBJ2-1,TRBV23-1,CASSLLGAGERNEQFF,TGCGCCAGCAGCCTCCTCGGAGCGGGAGAAAGGAATGAGCAGTTCTTC
.,TRBD2,TRBJ2-5,TRBV2,CASSPGVLAGAGETQYF,TGTGCCAGCAGCCCCGGGGTTCTAGCGGGAGCGGGGGAGACCCAGTACTTC
.,TRBD1,TRBJ1-2,TRBV7-9,CASSHGTAYGYTF,TGTGCCAGCAGCCATGGGACAGCCTATGGCTACACCTTC
.,TRBD1,TRBJ2-6,TRBV29-1,CSARDRGFGANVLTF,TGCAGCGCCCGGGACAGGGGCTTTGGGGCCAACGTCCTGACTTTC
.,.,TRBJ2-3,TRBV4-2,CASSPQDREVTDTQYF,TGTGCCAGCAGCCCACAGGACAGAGAAGTTACAGATACGCAGTATTTT